This T cell receptor (beta chain) was captured in a study of identical twins. Study-wide results and caveats: Partial confounding of zero-insertion analyses by invariant MAIT and iNKT cells was possible.

Template switching added a universal primer site; cDNA carried unique molecular identifiers. TCRdb fed the 5' RACE reads into MiXCR, producing one record per CDR3 protein. The sample shows some 330,000 distinct CDR3 sequences, 8.5% to 10% of them seen only once. Ten or more counts support this clonotype. Its specificity is not known. CDR1 is SGHNT, CDR2 YENEEA, per germline. This CDR3 is 14 amino acids long. The V end was cut by 5 bases, the J end by 4 bases, with 14 bases between. Sequenced input: naive T cells sorted from blood. V gene TRBV11-3 combines with J gene TRBJ1-1; D gene uncertain. This TCR was recovered from a woman in her forties or fifties in good health. The CDR3 loop is CASSVPAGVTEAFF. The DNA for the CDR3 is TGTGCCAGCAGCGTCCCTGCGGGAGTCACTGAAGCTTTCTTT. Variable domain in full (rest from reference TRBV11-3 and TRBJ1-1): EAGVVQSPRYKIIEKKQPVAFWCNPISGHNTLYWYLQNLGQGPELLIRYENEEAVDDSQLPKDRFSAERLKGVDSTLKIQPAELGDSAVYLCASSVPAGVTEAFFGQGTRLTVV.